These 9 T cell receptor beta chains share one sample of origin, sequenced in a study of response to subunit inactivated influenza vaccine. From the RT-PCR reads, TCRdb called clonotypes with MiXCR, one entry per CDR3 protein. The top ten hold about a tenth of the sample, which has roughly 780,000 distinct CDR3 sequences, 18% seen once. The sequenced sample was PBMCs from blood, obtained less than 6 days after vaccination. The receptors shown here come from a man aged 50 to 59 who received an inactivated influenza vaccine.

V is TRBV5-1 and J is TRBJ1-1; 7 positions match TRBD1. This CDR3 spans 14 amino acids. Germline assignment: CDR1 SGHRS and CDR2 YFSETQ. The V segment lost 0 bases and the J segment 7 bases; nucleotides outside the gene matches: 6. CDR3 amino acids: CASSLGQGGGEAFF. As DNA, the CDR3 is TGCGCCAGCAGCTTGGGGCAGGGGGGCGGTGAAGCTTTCTTT.

V usage is TRBV30 and J usage is TRBJ2-7, with TRBD2 matching 10 bases. Unmatched junction bases numbered 5, after V lost 7 bases and J lost 2 bases. Germline V gene sequence: CDR1 GTSNPN, CDR2 SVGIG (reference sequence). The CDR3 length is 13 residues. The chain's CDR3 is CAFSAGGPYEQYF. The CDR3 nucleotides are TGTGCCTTCTCAGCGGGAGGGCCCTACGAGCAGTACTTC.

The chain uses TRBV29-1 and TRBJ1-4; D is ambiguous. The V gene lost 4 bases and the J gene lost 5 bases, with 8 bases spanning the gap. The CDR3 is 12 residues long. The germline gives CDR1 SQVTM, CDR2 ANQGSEA. The CDR3 bases are TGCAGCGTTGGTCAGGCAAATGAAAAACTGTTTTTT. Translating gives CSVGQANEKLFF.

The rearrangement joins TRBV28 to TRBJ1-1; D is ambiguous. Trimming stripped 6 bases from V and 0 bases from J, with 14 bases between. CDR3 length equals 15 residues. Germline V gene lookup returns CDR1 MDHEN and CDR2 SYDVKM. CDR3: CASRTTRAVNTEAFF. The DNA for the CDR3 is TGTGCCAGCAGAACGACGCGGGCAGTGAACACTGAAGCTTTCTTT. The full variable domain, rest sourced from reference TRBV28 and TRBJ1-1, is DVKVTQSSRYLVKRTGEKVFLECVQDMDHENMFWYRQDPGLGLRLIYFSYDVKMKEKGDIPEGYSVSREKKERFSLILESASTNQTSMYLCASRTTRAVNTEAFFGQGTRLTVV.

This clonotype was counted a few times. The chain couples TRBV29-1 to TRBJ1-1, with a tentative D call TRBD1 (5 bases). Trimming took 6 bases from V and 0 from J, leaving 11 bases between them. The CDR3 contains 13 residues. Germline CDR1 reads SQVTM; CDR2 reads ANQGSEA. The CDR3 DNA follows: TGCAGCGTGAGGGGAGTTCTGAACACTGAAGCTTTCTTT. Its protein product is CSVRGVLNTEAFF.

This rearrangement joins TRBV20-1 to TRBJ1-1, with TRBD1 identical over 7 bases. V trimming: 3 bases; J trimming: 3 bases; junction bases outside the gene matches: 4. Germline lookup yields CDR1 DFQATT and CDR2 SNEGSKA (reference sequence). This CDR3 contains 13 residues. The CDR3 DNA follows: TGCAGTGCTAGTAAGGGGGCGGACACTGAAGCTTTCTTT. Protein product: CSASKGADTEAFF.

There are a few counts of this clonotype. The V call is TRBV20-1, the J call TRBJ2-3, with D possibly being TRBD2 (5 bases). Trimming pared 0 bases from V and 1 base from J, leaving 8 bases between. The germline V gene encodes CDR1 DFQATT and CDR2 SNEGSKA (reference sequence). The CDR3 has 14 amino acids. CDR3 sequence: CSARDRRGTDTQYF. CDR3 DNA: TGCAGTGCTAGAGACAGGCGGGGCACAGATACGCAGTATTTT.

This chain links TRBV20-1 with TRBJ1-1, with 9 bases matching TRBD1. Per the germline V gene, CDR1 is DFQATT and CDR2 is SNEGSKA (reference sequence). Trimming took 7 bases from V and 5 from J; bases not matched to a gene: 8. CDR3 length: 13 amino acids. CDR3 residues: CSVHRGRRTEAFF. The CDR3 DNA sequence: TGCAGTGTGCACAGGGGGCGACGAACTGAAGCTTTCTTT.

There are a few counts of this clonotype. The chain recombines TRBV20-1 with TRBJ2-3, with 10 bases that match TRBD2. This CDR3 has 17 residues. Germline trimming cut 0 bases from V and 7 bases from J; bases unmatched to any gene: 13. CDR1 and CDR2 (germline): DFQATT, SNEGSKA (reference sequence). The CDR3 bases are TGCAGTGCTAGAGATCTAGCGGCTAGCGGGAGACGGTATACGCAGTATTTT. It is translated as CSARDLAASGRRYTQYF.